Below are 20 T cell receptor beta chains sequenced from a single sample in a study of blood T cell repertoires in COVID-19. TCRdb's table, derived via immunoSEQ multiplex PCR, lists solely in-frame clones and lacks some. This sample has some 450,000 clones, with approximately 88% found just once. The sequenced material came from peripheral blood. The receptor set was obtained from a woman aged 45-60 years with COVID-19, enrolled during active disease.

The count of this clone is one. J is TRBJ2-7 and V is TRBV5-1, with a weak D call TRBD2 (6 bases). Trimming pared 4 bases from V and 0 bases from J, leaving 17 bases between. Germline assignment: CDR1 SGHRS and CDR2 YFSETQ. This CDR3 region has 16 residues. CDR3 DNA: TGCGCCAGCAGCCTCCCGGTTGGGGGGAGCTCCTACGAGCAGTACTTC. Translated, it gives CASSLPVGGSSYEQYF.

The CDR3 nucleotides read TGTGCAAGTCGCTTTCCCCTTAGGGGGGGTGCCTATGGCTACACCTTC. This codes for CASRFPLRGGAYGYTF. The gene calls are TRBV12-2 and TRBJ1-2. TRBV12-2 is a documented pseudogene. This CDR3 spans 16 amino acids.

This clone showed up just once. This chain connects TRBV4-1 to TRBJ2-7; TRBD2 is a possible D gene (6 bases). V lost 0 bases and J lost 4, with 16 bases in between. From germline, CDR1 is MGHRA and CDR2 YSYEKL. The CDR3 runs to 16 residues. The CDR3 DNA reads as TGCGCCAGCAGCCAAGAGACGTCCGGGAGCAAATACGAGCAGTACTTC. It translates to CASSQETSGSKYEQYF.

The genes are TRBV5-1 and TRBJ1-1, with 7 nucleotides matching TRBD1. Trimming cost V 7 bases and J 2 bases; bases outside gene matches: 11. The germline CDR1 and CDR2 sequences are SGHRS and YFSETQ. The CDR3 is 15 residues long. CDR3 loop: CASSRSGTDNTEAFF. Here the CDR3 DNA reads TGCGCCAGCTCCCGGTCCGGGACAGATAACACTGAAGCTTTCTTT.

The V gene is TRBV11-2, the J gene TRBJ2-3; TRBD2 is a possible D gene (5 bases). Germline V gives CDR1 SGHAT, CDR2 FQNNGV. V was pared by 1 base and J by 1 base, with 9 bases between. The CDR3 extends over 15 amino acids. DNA for the CDR3: TGTGCCAGCAGCTTAGCCCCCGGGGGCACAGATACGCAGTATTTT. As protein: CASSLAPGGTDTQYF. The full variable domain, its missing parts supplied by reference TRBV11-2 and TRBJ2-3, is EAGVAQSPRYKIIEKRQSVAFWCNPISGHATLYWYQQILGQGPKLLIQFQNNGVVDDSQLPKDRFSAERLKGVDSTLKIQPAKLEDSAVYLCASSLAPGGTDTQYFGPGTRLTVL.

The rearrangement uses TRBV6-5 and TRBJ2-6; D may be TRBD2 (6 bases). Germline CDR1 reads MNHEY; CDR2 reads SVGAGI. V lost 1 base and J 4 bases, leaving 11 bases between the germline ends. The CDR3 has 16 amino acids. CDR3 protein: CASSYYWGEGANVLTF. The CDR3 DNA reads as TGTGCCAGCAGTTACTATTGGGGGGAAGGGGCCAACGTCCTGACTTTC.

The chain employs TRBV3-1 (or the pseudogene TRBV3-2) and TRBJ1-2; D not certain. Germline loops: CDR1 LGHDT, CDR2 YNNKEL (reference sequence). The CDR3 sequence is 15 residues long. Trimming stripped 3 bases from V and 2 bases from J, with 13 bases between. CDR3 coding DNA: TGTGCCAGCAGCCAGCCCGGACGGAGGAACTATGGCTACACCTTC. Translation gives CASSQPGRRNYGYTF.

The CDR3 region is CASSHSGLAGSTDTQYF. The CDR3 coding sequence is TGCGCCAGCAGTCACTCCGGACTAGCGGGTAGCACAGATACGCAGTATTTT. J is TRBJ2-3 and V is TRBV23-1; 11 bases line up with TRBD2. TRBV23-1 qualifies as an ORF whose function is uncertain. There are 17 residues in the CDR3. J was trimmed by 0 bases and V by 3 bases; bases with no gene match: 5.

With regard to this clone: The sample has other DNA sequences that encode this CDR3 too. The rearrangement uses TRBV5-6 and TRBJ1-3, with no clear D. The CDR3 length is 14 residues. V was pared by 2 bases and J by 0 bases, with 6 bases between. CDR1 SGHDT and CDR2 YYEEEE come from the germline V gene. The CDR3 sequence: CASSLGSSGNTIYF. The CDR3 nucleotides are TGTGCCAGCAGCTTAGGGAGCTCTGGAAACACCATATATTTT.

This chain links TRBV13 with TRBJ2-6; D is possibly TRBD1 (5 bases). V lost 5 bases and J 1 base, leaving 15 bases between the germline ends. This CDR3 is built from 17 residues. Germline lookup yields CDR1 PRHDT and CDR2 FYEKMQ (reference sequence). The CDR3 is CASSQGVSVSGANVLTF. CDR3 nucleotide sequence: TGTGCCAGCAGCCAAGGGGTGTCGGTTTCTGGGGCCAACGTCCTGACTTTC.

The chain carries TRBV24-1 and TRBJ1-2, with D tentatively TRBD1 (6 bases). V lost 3 bases and J lost 8, with 12 bases in between. Germline CDR1 is KGHDR and CDR2 is SFDVKD. CDR3 length: 13 residues. The CDR3 is CATSDQRGRGYTF. The CDR3 DNA reads TGTGCCACCAGTGATCAGAGGGGGAGAGGCTACACCTTC.

This clone was seen once. The DNA of the CDR3 is TGTGCCAGCAGTATCCGGGACATTGGGTACGAGCAGTACTTC. Translated: CASSIRDIGYEQYF. The genes are TRBV6-5 and TRBJ2-7, with D possibly TRBD1 on 6 matching bases. This CDR3 region has 14 residues. The germline gives CDR1 MNHEY, CDR2 SVGAGI. The V and J ends lost 5 bases and 4 bases respectively, with 15 bases between them.

This clone was seen only once. This chain connects TRBV2 to TRBJ2-6, with 9 bases aligning to TRBD1. The CDR3 is 17 amino acids. The germline V gene has CDR1 SNHLY and CDR2 FYNNEI. V gave up 6 bases and J gave up 2 bases; unmatched junction bases: 8. The CDR3 nucleotides read TGTGCCAGCAGCCGGGACAGGGCTGCTGCTGGGGCCAACGTCCTGACTTTC. This sequence encodes CASSRDRAAAGANVLTF.

This clone occurred once. Other DNA variants within this sample encode the same CDR3. This sequence joins TRBV30 and TRBJ1-1; D gene unclear. Germline-derived CDR1 and CDR2 are GTSNPN and SVGIG (reference sequence). The CDR3 loop spans 13 amino acids. Trimming stripped 2 bases from V and 1 base from J, with 8 bases between. CDR3 sequence: CAWSLGGNTEAFF. As DNA, the CDR3 is TGTGCCTGGAGTCTAGGAGGGAACACTGAAGCTTTCTTT.

The rearrangement joins TRBV12-5 to TRBJ1-3; D remains ambiguous. Germline CDR1 is LGHNT and CDR2 is FRNRAP. V lost 5 bases and J 4 bases, leaving 15 bases between the germline ends. This CDR3 contains 15 residues. The CDR3 DNA is TGTGCTAGTGGTAACACATTTCTTCAGGGAAACACCATATATTTT. This gives the protein CASGNTFLQGNTIYF.

This chain uses TRBV11-2 with TRBJ1-1, with a tentative D call TRBD1 (6 bases). The CDR3 length is 13 residues. V lost 5 bases, J lost 6 bases, and 13 bases lay in between. The germline gives CDR1 SGHAT, CDR2 FQNNGV. The CDR3 DNA reads as TGTGCCAGCAGCCCTCTCAGGGGCGCTGAAGCTTTCTTT. Its translation is CASSPLRGAEAFF.

This chain joins TRBV28 and TRBJ1-1; D ambiguous. The CDR3 is 14 amino acids. Trimming left V 6 bases short and J 1 base short, with 12 bases between. In germline, CDR1 is MDHEN, CDR2 SYDVKM. This CDR3 is CASSQGGTNTEAFF. The CDR3 DNA sequence: TGTGCCAGCAGCCAAGGCGGCACGAACACTGAAGCTTTCTTT. The entire variable domain, with the rest obtained from reference TRBV28 and TRBJ1-1, is as follows: DVKVTQSSRYLVKRTGEKVFLECVQDMDHENMFWYRQDPGLGLRLIYFSYDVKMKEKGDIPEGYSVSREKKERFSLILESASTNQTSMYLCASSQGGTNTEAFFGQGTRLTVV.

The rearrangement joins TRBV6-1 to TRBJ2-6, with D perhaps matching TRBD1 (6 bases). The CDR3 has 15 residues. Between the trimmed V and J ends, which lost 3 bases and 0 bases, there was a span of 6 bases. CDR1 and CDR2 (germline): MNHNS, SASEGT. Here the CDR3 DNA reads TGTGCCAGCAGTGAGGACAGCTCTGGGGCCAACGTCCTGACTTTC. This codes for CASSEDSSGANVLTF.

The chain joins TRBV9 to TRBJ1-2; D is unclear. V lost 0 bases and J lost 3, with 12 bases in between. Germline values: CDR1 SGDLS, CDR2 YYNGEE. The CDR3 length is 15 residues. The CDR3 nucleotides are TGTGCCAGCAGCGTAGACTTATCCCCATACTATGGCTACACCTTC. This translates into CASSVDLSPYYGYTF.

This clone appeared a few times. V usage is TRBV2 and J usage is TRBJ1-6; 8 nucleotides line up with TRBD1. Germline V gene sequence: CDR1 SNHLY, CDR2 FYNNEI. V was pared by 4 bases and J by 8 bases, with 4 bases of the junction left unmatched. This CDR3 has 14 amino acids. CDR3 loop: CASSVTGGDSPLHF. DNA of the CDR3: TGTGCCAGCAGTGTAACAGGGGGAGATTCACCCCTCCACTTT.